This T cell receptor beta chain is drawn from a study of T-cell memory formation after mild COVID-19 (dated by TCRdb to about 2021). Notes on the research overall: Most TCR sequence clusters were specific to one of the two donors. In a couple of donors, T-cell clones that expanded and contracted after mild COVID-19 were tracked by sequencing TCRalpha and TCRbeta repertoires over time. The cohort comprised two young, previously healthy adult volunteers, one female and one male. What the authors observed across the whole study: Only a couple of mild cases were covered in the study, and larger cohorts including severe cases with pre-infection samples were considered necessary. Contracting CD4+ clones were found mainly in CM and EM memory subsets, while CD8+ clones were enriched in EMRA. The detection of some responding clones in pre-infection memory suggests that pre-existing cross-reactive memory T cells joined the SARS-CoV-2 response. SARS-CoV-2 specificity was not confirmed for the second-wave clones peaking on day 37. Balanced CD4/CD8 phenotypes were observed for clones contracting from day 15 to 85, whereas a bias towards CD4+ was observed for a second wave of clones expanding from day 15 to 37.

This sample was sequenced with an Illumina NovaSeq 6000. TCRalpha and TCRbeta cDNA libraries were constructed by 5'RACE with constant-segment primers, with sample barcodes and unique molecular identifiers being introduced. RNA was extracted from every sample with Trizol reagent. Library amplification was performed in two PCR steps, and a second sample barcode and Illumina TruSeq adapters were introduced in the second step. Sequencing of the libraries was done on an Illumina NovaSeq, producing 2 x 150 bp paired-end reads. From the authors' description of their analysis: The reads were demultiplexed and collapsed into UMI-guided consensus sequences using migec v1.2.7. Using mixcr v2.1.11, UMI consensuses were aligned to TRA and TRB V and J templates and then assembled into clonotypes. Clonotypes were classified as expanded or contracted when called significant by both edgeR and NoisET, with noise models trained on biological replicates. For edgeR calls, a false discovery rate-adjusted p below 0.01 and a log2 fold-change threshold of 1 were applied. As an exploratory analysis of dynamics, max-normalized trajectories of the 1000 most abundant clonotypes were examined with PCA combined with hierarchical clustering. The CD4 or CD8 phenotype of responding clones was assigned using the separately sequenced CD4+ and CD8+ repertoires. TCRdb's own reprocessing of the public reads used fastp at Q25 and MiXCR and kept productive beta chains. Every CDR3 protein is listed once, alongside the most common genes and DNA of its rows. TCRdb's processing, not the authors', yielded these V and J calls. The sample table shows 410,000 or so distinct CDR3 sequences, and 20% to 25% are seen once. The ten largest clones add up to roughly 14% of the sample.

This clonotype came up a few times. It has no known antigen specificity. No base-level quality is on record; no much larger clone is a single base apart. Ficoll-Paque density gradient centrifugation was used to isolate PBMCs. V and J lose 4 bases and 10 bases, and a span of 14 bases separates them. The CDR3, cysteine through phenylalanine, is 12 amino acids long. Only the CDR3 region is kept as DNA, spanning 36 bases read in frame from base 1. CDR1 and CDR2 are read off the germline V gene as SGHRS and YFSETQ. The source material was PBMCs or a T cell subset sorted from them (not recorded which). The TCR sequence derives from an adult woman who had mild COVID-19 (a few samples of this study predate the infection). The sample titles of this study are shuffled in the database, so cell type and time point are left out; the donor was told from shared clones. Recombination connected TRBV5-1 to TRBJ1-2, with no confidently assigned D gene. The sequence in DNA is TGCGCCAGCAGCCTTGGCAAGGTTTTCTACACCTTC. Its protein product is CASSLGKVFYTF.